The 30 T cell receptor beta chains below come from one sample, sequenced in a study of blood T cell repertoires in COVID-19. Profiled with immunoSEQ multiplex PCR; TCRdb holds only in-frame clones, not every one. The sample lists around 120,000 clones; roughly 89% were seen once. The source material was peripheral blood. Receptors were obtained from a woman aged 55-70 years with COVID-19, enrolled during active disease.

This rearrangement joins TRBV7-9 to TRBJ2-5, with 9 bases fitting TRBD1. This CDR3 has 14 amino acids. Germline V lookup: CDR1 SEHNR, CDR2 FQNEAQ (reference sequence). The V and J ends lost 7 bases and 2 bases, in that order; junction bases with no gene match: 5. This CDR3 is CASTGQGNQETQYF. CDR3 bases: TGTGCCAGCACCGGACAGGGGAATCAAGAGACCCAGTACTTC.

This chain joins TRBV30 and TRBJ2-3; 8 bases fit TRBD2. The V segment lost 5 bases and the J segment 6 bases; nucleotides outside the gene matches: 10. Germline CDR1 GTSNPN, CDR2 SVGIG (reference sequence). CDR3 size: 14 residues. The CDR3: CAWAGGAGLDTQYF. The DNA of the CDR3 is TGTGCCTGGGCGGGGGGAGCGGGGCTGGATACGCAGTATTTT.

The chain uses TRBV4-3 and TRBJ1-5; D not resolved. Germline-derived CDR1 and CDR2 are LGHNA and YSLEER. Trimming stripped 0 bases from V and 0 bases from J, with 9 bases between. This CDR3 spans 16 amino acids. For the CDR3, the DNA is TGCGCCAGCAGCCAAGATCGGGTCTATAGCAATCAGCCCCAGCATTTT. This encodes CASSQDRVYSNQPQHF.

The genes are TRBV12-3 or TRBV12-4 and TRBJ1-1, with D unclear. The CDR3 spans 12 residues. V gave up 5 bases and J gave up 8 bases, with 12 bases separating them. The CDR3 loop is CASSMGGREAFF. The CDR3 bases are TGTGCCAGCAGTATGGGTGGGAGGGAAGCTTTCTTT.

This clone was recorded only once. V gene TRBV5-1 combines with J gene TRBJ1-1; D might be TRBD1 (6 bases). The CDR3 consists of 16 residues. V was shortened by 3 bases and J by 0 bases, with 15 bases between the two germline ends. Germline V gene lookup returns CDR1 SGHRS and CDR2 YFSETQ. DNA of the CDR3: TGCGCCAGCAGCTACCTATCCAGGGACATGAACACTGAAGCTTTCTTT. Its protein is CASSYLSRDMNTEAFF.

CDR3 nucleotides: TGTGCCAGCAGCTTCAGGGACAGGACCGCCTATGGCTACACCTTC. This gives the protein CASSFRDRTAYGYTF. This rearrangement joins TRBV4-2 to TRBJ1-2; TRBD1 agrees at 8 bases. The J segment lost 4 bases and the V segment lost 5 bases, leaving 9 bases of the junction unmatched. Germline V gene sequence: CDR1 LGHNA, CDR2 YNFKEQ. The CDR3 consists of 15 residues.

This clone was counted a single time. The V call is TRBV25-1, the J call TRBJ2-1, with D uncertain. Per the germline V gene, CDR1 is MGHDK and CDR2 is SYGVNS. This CDR3 contains 12 residues. V was pared by 6 bases and J by 15 bases, with 18 bases between. The CDR3 reads CASRGDSTRPFF. The CDR3 nucleotides are TGTGCCAGCAGGGGCGATTCTACTCGCCCGTTCTTC.

This clone came up once. The genes are TRBV19 and TRBJ2-7; tentative D call: TRBD2 (6 bases). The V and J ends lost 4 bases and 4 bases respectively, with 14 bases between them. This CDR3 is built from 14 residues. CDR1 is LNHDA and CDR2 is SQIVND in the germline V gene (reference sequence). Here the CDR3 reads CASSKSGSGYEQYF. For the CDR3, the DNA is TGTGCCAGTAGTAAATCCGGGAGCGGGTACGAGCAGTACTTC.

V is TRBV18 and J is TRBJ1-2; no clear D gene. Trimming cost V 0 bases and J 4 bases, with 9 bases left between them. The germline CDR1 and CDR2 sequences are KGHSH and LQKENI. This CDR3 comprises 14 residues. CDR3 region: CASSPPGGPYGYTF. CDR3 bases: TGTGCCAGCTCACCACCAGGCGGTCCCTATGGCTACACCTTC.

V usage is TRBV3-1 (or the pseudogene TRBV3-2) and J usage is TRBJ1-5; D is perhaps TRBD1 (5 bases). Germline CDR1 LGHDT, CDR2 YNNKEL (reference sequence). The CDR3 extends over 15 amino acids. V lost 1 base to trimming and J lost 0 bases, with 7 bases between them. The CDR3 region is CASSQGGISNQPQHF. The CDR3 DNA follows: TGTGCCAGCAGCCAAGGGGGCATTAGCAATCAGCCCCAGCATTTT.

This chain links TRBV27 with TRBJ2-3; D gene unclear. Germline V gives CDR1 MNHEY, CDR2 SMNVEV (reference sequence). Trimming removed 5 bases from V and 0 bases from J, with 9 bases in between. The CDR3 contains 14 residues. The CDR3 DNA reads as TGTGCCAGCAGTCATGTAACTAGCACAGATACGCAGTATTTT. It specifies CASSHVTSTDTQYF.

The V call is TRBV6-6, the J call TRBJ2-4; 7 nucleotides agree with TRBD1. CDR1 and CDR2 (germline): MNHNY, SVGAGI (reference sequence). The CDR3 covers 15 residues. Unmatched junction bases numbered 8, after V lost 6 bases and J lost 3 bases. The CDR3 region is CASSRSGTDKNIQYF. The CDR3 DNA is TGTGCCAGCAGCCGATCCGGGACAGACAAAAACATTCAGTACTTC.

The chain uses TRBV28 and TRBJ2-7, with D possibly matching TRBD1 (6 bases). There are 12 residues in the CDR3. CDR1 is MDHEN and CDR2 is SYDVKM in the germline V gene. V was trimmed by 8 bases and J by 3 bases, leaving 11 bases between them. CDR3 sequence reads: CASQDSYYEQYF. DNA for the CDR3: TGTGCCAGCCAGGACAGCTACTACGAGCAGTACTTC.

The chain carries TRBV5-4 and TRBJ2-3; TRBD1 matches 10 bases. CDR3 length: 15 amino acids. Per germline, CDR1 SGHNT and CDR2 YYREEE (reference sequence). Trimming removed 4 bases from V and 6 bases from J; junction bases left unmatched: 8. The CDR3 region has the DNA TGTGCCAGCAGCACCCGACAGGGGGCTGGTGATACGCAGTATTTT. This codes for CASSTRQGAGDTQYF.

The chain couples TRBV10-3 to TRBJ1-1; weak D call: TRBD1 (5 bases). The V end lost 4 bases, the J end lost 6 bases, and 12 bases lay between the germline ends. The CDR3 sequence is 13 residues long. Germline assignment: CDR1 ENHRY and CDR2 SYGVKD. CDR3: CAISVEGDSEAFF. The CDR3 DNA sequence: TGTGCCATCAGTGTAGAAGGGGACTCTGAAGCTTTCTTT.

The genes are TRBV10-3 and TRBJ1-2; D call uncertain. Germline CDR1 is ENHRY and CDR2 is SYGVKD. Trimming removed 4 bases at V and 8 bases at J, with 11 bases between. This CDR3 has 12 residues. CDR3 in amino acids: CAISAQRTGYTF. Here the CDR3 DNA reads TGTGCCATCAGTGCCCAGCGGACGGGCTACACCTTC.

The rearrangement links TRBV12-3 or TRBV12-4 to TRBJ1-5, with TRBD1 as a possible D gene (5 bases). Trimming removed 6 bases at V and 5 bases at J, with 11 bases between. The CDR3 is 13 residues long. CDR3 nucleotide sequence: TGTGCCAGCAGAGAGGGAGGGGATCAGCCCCAGCATTTT. Translating gives CASREGGDQPQHF.

The rearrangement links TRBV3-1 (or the pseudogene TRBV3-2) to TRBJ1-3; D may be TRBD1 (5 bases). CDR1 LGHDT and CDR2 YNNKEL come from the germline V gene (reference sequence). The V end was cut by 1 base, the J end by 6 bases, with 16 bases between. The CDR3 length is 16 residues. In nucleotides, the CDR3 is TGTGCCAGCAGCCAAGTGTTGATAGGGGATGAAAACACCATATATTTT. Translating it yields CASSQVLIGDENTIYF.

J is TRBJ2-3 and V is TRBV9, with TRBD1 matching 12 bases. CDR3 size: 17 residues. Germline CDR1 is SGDLS and CDR2 is YYNGEE. J lost 2 bases, V lost 4 bases, and 8 bases had no gene match. CDR3 sequence: CASSLRGDRGPTDTQYF. The CDR3 DNA is TGTGCCAGCAGCCTAAGAGGGGACAGGGGGCCCACAGATACGCAGTATTTT.

The chain is built from TRBV19 and TRBJ2-3; perhaps TRBD2 as D (6 bases). Germline V lookup: CDR1 LNHDA, CDR2 SQIVND (reference sequence). CDR3 length: 13 amino acids. Trimming removed 7 bases at V and 2 bases at J, with 10 bases between. CDR3 amino acids: CASTGENTDTQYF. In nucleotides, the CDR3 is TGTGCCAGTACGGGGGAAAACACAGATACGCAGTATTTT.

The V gene is TRBV3-1 (or the pseudogene TRBV3-2), the J gene TRBJ1-2, with D uncertain. The V gene's germline CDR1 is LGHDT and CDR2 YNNKEL (reference sequence). The CDR3 runs to 13 residues. Trimming shortened V by 0 bases and J by 2 bases, and 4 bases separated the two germline ends. CDR3 residues: CASSQDGNYGYTF. The CDR3 DNA reads as TGTGCCAGCAGCCAAGATGGCAACTATGGCTACACCTTC.

The chain couples TRBV7-6 to TRBJ2-5, with D hard to call. V lost 5 bases, J lost 2 bases, and 3 bases lay in between. The CDR3 runs 11 residues. The germline CDR1 and CDR2 sequences are SGHVS and FNYEAQ. Here the CDR3 DNA reads TGTGCCAGCAGCGAGCAAGAGACCCAGTACTTC. Translated, it gives CASSEQETQYF.

This sequence joins TRBV5-1 and TRBJ1-3, with D maybe TRBD1 (6 bases). Trimming left V 4 bases short and J 2 bases short, with 10 bases between. The CDR3 is 14 amino acids. Germline V gives CDR1 SGHRS, CDR2 YFSETQ. The CDR3 sequence is CASSKTGPGNTIYF. The DNA for the CDR3 is TGCGCCAGCAGCAAGACAGGTCCTGGAAACACCATATATTTT.

V is TRBV6-5 and J is TRBJ1-6; D gene ambiguous. V shed 2 bases and J shed 6 bases, with 11 bases lying between them. The CDR3 is 15 amino acids. Germline loops: CDR1 MNHEY, CDR2 SVGAGI. CDR3 amino acids: CASSYGRFGNSPLHF. The CDR3, as DNA: TGTGCCAGCAGTTACGGCAGGTTCGGTAATTCACCCCTCCACTTT.

J is TRBJ1-1 and V is TRBV5-1; TRBD1 agrees at 9 bases. The germline V gene encodes CDR1 SGHRS and CDR2 YFSETQ. V was pared by 2 bases and J by 0 bases, with 2 bases of the junction left unmatched. This CDR3 has 15 residues. In DNA, the CDR3 is TGCGCCAGCAGCTTACAGGGGGCCCTGAACACTGAAGCTTTCTTT. Its translation is CASSLQGALNTEAFF.

Only a few counts were recorded for this clone. This clone may be a read error of a much larger clone one base away. The rearrangement links TRBV10-1 to TRBJ1-1; a possible D gene is TRBD1 (5 bases). V was clipped by 2 bases and J by 1 base, with 5 bases between them. Germline V gene data show CDR1 as WNHNN and CDR2 as SYGVQD (reference sequence). This CDR3 is built from 13 residues. The CDR3 spells CASSEGANTEAFF. CDR3 nucleotide sequence: TGCGCCAGCAGTGAGGGGGCGAACACTGAAGCTTTCTTT.

This chain uses TRBV3-1 (or the pseudogene TRBV3-2) with TRBJ1-3; perhaps TRBD1 as D (6 bases). The CDR3 spans 18 residues. Looked up from germline, CDR1 is LGHDT and CDR2 is YNNKEL (reference sequence). V was pared by 0 bases and J by 0 bases, with 15 bases between. CDR3 sequence (DNA): TGTGCCAGCAGCCAAGATTTCCAAGGGACAATCTCTGGAAACACCATATATTTT. Its protein is CASSQDFQGTISGNTIYF.

The J gene is TRBJ1-3, the V gene TRBV7-2; D is perhaps TRBD1 (6 bases). The CDR3 runs 14 residues. Germline V gene sequence: CDR1 SGHTA, CDR2 FQGNSA. The V end lost 5 bases, the J end lost 2 bases, and 10 bases lay between the germline ends. The CDR3 here is CASSQGGTGNTIYF. In DNA form, the CDR3 reads TGTGCCAGCAGCCAAGGGGGAACTGGAAACACCATATATTTT.

The V and J genes are TRBV19 and TRBJ2-3; 7 bases are a match to TRBD1. J gave up 1 base and V 5 bases, and 9 bases lay outside the gene matches. Germline V gene data show CDR1 as LNHDA and CDR2 as SQIVND (reference sequence). This CDR3 has 16 amino acids. As DNA, the CDR3 is TGTGCCAGTAGTCTACTTCACAGGGGAGGCACAGATACGCAGTATTTT. It codes for CASSLLHRGGTDTQYF.

This chain joins TRBV6-5 and TRBJ2-1, with a possible D match to TRBD1 (6 bases). Germline V gene data show CDR1 as MNHEY and CDR2 as SVGAGI. This CDR3 contains 13 residues. Trimming took off 5 bases at V and 5 bases at J, with 10 bases between the two ends. For the CDR3, the DNA is TGTGCCAGCAGTCAGGGGACGAACAATGAGCAGTTCTTC. It encodes CASSQGTNNEQFF.